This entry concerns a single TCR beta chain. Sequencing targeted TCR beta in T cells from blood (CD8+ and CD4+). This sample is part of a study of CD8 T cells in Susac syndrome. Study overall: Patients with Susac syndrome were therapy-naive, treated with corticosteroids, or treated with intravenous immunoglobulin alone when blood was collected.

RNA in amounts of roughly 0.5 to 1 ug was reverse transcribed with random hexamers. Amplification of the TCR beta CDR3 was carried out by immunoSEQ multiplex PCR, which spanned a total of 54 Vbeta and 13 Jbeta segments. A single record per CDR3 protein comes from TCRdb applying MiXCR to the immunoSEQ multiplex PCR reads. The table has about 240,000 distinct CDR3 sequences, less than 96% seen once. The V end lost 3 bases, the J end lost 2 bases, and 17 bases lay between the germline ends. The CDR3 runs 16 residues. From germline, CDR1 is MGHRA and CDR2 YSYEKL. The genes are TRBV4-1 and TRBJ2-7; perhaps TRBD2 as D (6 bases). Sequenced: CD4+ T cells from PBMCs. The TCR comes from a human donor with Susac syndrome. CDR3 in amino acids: CASSQGRGGITYEQYF. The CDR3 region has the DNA TGCGCCAGCAGCCAGGGAAGAGGCGGGATCACCTACGAGCAGTACTTC.